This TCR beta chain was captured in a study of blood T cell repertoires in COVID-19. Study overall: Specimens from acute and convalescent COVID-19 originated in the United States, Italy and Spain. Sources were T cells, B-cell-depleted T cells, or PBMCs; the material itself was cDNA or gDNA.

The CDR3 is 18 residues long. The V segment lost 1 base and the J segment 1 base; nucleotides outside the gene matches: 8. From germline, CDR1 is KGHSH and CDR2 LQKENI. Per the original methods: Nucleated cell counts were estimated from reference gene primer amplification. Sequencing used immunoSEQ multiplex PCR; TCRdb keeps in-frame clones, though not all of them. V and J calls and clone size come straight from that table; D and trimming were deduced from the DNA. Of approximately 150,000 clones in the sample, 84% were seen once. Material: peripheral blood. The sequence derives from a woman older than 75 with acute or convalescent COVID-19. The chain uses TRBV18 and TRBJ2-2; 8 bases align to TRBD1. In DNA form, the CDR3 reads TGTGCCAGCTCACCACTACGGCCCGGGACAGGGAACACCGGGGAGCTGTTTTTT. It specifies CASSPLRPGTGNTGELFF.